This T cell receptor beta chain was profiled in a study of T-cell reconstitution after alpha-beta-depleted transplantation in children. The CDR3 covers 15 residues. From germline, CDR1 is SGHTA and CDR2 FQGNSA. The V and J ends lost 2 bases and 3 bases respectively, with 13 bases between them. This clonotype occurred many times. Construction of the TCRbeta library involved unique molecular identifiers. TCRdb analysed the PCR reads with MiXCR anew, one entry per CDR3 protein. Among fewer than 130,000 distinct CDR3 sequences listed, about 9.4% were seen once. The genes are TRBV7-2 and TRBJ1-1; D remains ambiguous. The receptor's source is a human donor who donated a stem cell graft to a child with acute lymphoblastic leukemia. The material was PBMCs from the stem cell graft donor, obtained from the stem cell graft. The CDR3 DNA reads TGTGCCAGCAGCTTATTCCGGGGATTGGACACTGAAGCTTTCTTT. It specifies CASSLFRGLDTEAFF.